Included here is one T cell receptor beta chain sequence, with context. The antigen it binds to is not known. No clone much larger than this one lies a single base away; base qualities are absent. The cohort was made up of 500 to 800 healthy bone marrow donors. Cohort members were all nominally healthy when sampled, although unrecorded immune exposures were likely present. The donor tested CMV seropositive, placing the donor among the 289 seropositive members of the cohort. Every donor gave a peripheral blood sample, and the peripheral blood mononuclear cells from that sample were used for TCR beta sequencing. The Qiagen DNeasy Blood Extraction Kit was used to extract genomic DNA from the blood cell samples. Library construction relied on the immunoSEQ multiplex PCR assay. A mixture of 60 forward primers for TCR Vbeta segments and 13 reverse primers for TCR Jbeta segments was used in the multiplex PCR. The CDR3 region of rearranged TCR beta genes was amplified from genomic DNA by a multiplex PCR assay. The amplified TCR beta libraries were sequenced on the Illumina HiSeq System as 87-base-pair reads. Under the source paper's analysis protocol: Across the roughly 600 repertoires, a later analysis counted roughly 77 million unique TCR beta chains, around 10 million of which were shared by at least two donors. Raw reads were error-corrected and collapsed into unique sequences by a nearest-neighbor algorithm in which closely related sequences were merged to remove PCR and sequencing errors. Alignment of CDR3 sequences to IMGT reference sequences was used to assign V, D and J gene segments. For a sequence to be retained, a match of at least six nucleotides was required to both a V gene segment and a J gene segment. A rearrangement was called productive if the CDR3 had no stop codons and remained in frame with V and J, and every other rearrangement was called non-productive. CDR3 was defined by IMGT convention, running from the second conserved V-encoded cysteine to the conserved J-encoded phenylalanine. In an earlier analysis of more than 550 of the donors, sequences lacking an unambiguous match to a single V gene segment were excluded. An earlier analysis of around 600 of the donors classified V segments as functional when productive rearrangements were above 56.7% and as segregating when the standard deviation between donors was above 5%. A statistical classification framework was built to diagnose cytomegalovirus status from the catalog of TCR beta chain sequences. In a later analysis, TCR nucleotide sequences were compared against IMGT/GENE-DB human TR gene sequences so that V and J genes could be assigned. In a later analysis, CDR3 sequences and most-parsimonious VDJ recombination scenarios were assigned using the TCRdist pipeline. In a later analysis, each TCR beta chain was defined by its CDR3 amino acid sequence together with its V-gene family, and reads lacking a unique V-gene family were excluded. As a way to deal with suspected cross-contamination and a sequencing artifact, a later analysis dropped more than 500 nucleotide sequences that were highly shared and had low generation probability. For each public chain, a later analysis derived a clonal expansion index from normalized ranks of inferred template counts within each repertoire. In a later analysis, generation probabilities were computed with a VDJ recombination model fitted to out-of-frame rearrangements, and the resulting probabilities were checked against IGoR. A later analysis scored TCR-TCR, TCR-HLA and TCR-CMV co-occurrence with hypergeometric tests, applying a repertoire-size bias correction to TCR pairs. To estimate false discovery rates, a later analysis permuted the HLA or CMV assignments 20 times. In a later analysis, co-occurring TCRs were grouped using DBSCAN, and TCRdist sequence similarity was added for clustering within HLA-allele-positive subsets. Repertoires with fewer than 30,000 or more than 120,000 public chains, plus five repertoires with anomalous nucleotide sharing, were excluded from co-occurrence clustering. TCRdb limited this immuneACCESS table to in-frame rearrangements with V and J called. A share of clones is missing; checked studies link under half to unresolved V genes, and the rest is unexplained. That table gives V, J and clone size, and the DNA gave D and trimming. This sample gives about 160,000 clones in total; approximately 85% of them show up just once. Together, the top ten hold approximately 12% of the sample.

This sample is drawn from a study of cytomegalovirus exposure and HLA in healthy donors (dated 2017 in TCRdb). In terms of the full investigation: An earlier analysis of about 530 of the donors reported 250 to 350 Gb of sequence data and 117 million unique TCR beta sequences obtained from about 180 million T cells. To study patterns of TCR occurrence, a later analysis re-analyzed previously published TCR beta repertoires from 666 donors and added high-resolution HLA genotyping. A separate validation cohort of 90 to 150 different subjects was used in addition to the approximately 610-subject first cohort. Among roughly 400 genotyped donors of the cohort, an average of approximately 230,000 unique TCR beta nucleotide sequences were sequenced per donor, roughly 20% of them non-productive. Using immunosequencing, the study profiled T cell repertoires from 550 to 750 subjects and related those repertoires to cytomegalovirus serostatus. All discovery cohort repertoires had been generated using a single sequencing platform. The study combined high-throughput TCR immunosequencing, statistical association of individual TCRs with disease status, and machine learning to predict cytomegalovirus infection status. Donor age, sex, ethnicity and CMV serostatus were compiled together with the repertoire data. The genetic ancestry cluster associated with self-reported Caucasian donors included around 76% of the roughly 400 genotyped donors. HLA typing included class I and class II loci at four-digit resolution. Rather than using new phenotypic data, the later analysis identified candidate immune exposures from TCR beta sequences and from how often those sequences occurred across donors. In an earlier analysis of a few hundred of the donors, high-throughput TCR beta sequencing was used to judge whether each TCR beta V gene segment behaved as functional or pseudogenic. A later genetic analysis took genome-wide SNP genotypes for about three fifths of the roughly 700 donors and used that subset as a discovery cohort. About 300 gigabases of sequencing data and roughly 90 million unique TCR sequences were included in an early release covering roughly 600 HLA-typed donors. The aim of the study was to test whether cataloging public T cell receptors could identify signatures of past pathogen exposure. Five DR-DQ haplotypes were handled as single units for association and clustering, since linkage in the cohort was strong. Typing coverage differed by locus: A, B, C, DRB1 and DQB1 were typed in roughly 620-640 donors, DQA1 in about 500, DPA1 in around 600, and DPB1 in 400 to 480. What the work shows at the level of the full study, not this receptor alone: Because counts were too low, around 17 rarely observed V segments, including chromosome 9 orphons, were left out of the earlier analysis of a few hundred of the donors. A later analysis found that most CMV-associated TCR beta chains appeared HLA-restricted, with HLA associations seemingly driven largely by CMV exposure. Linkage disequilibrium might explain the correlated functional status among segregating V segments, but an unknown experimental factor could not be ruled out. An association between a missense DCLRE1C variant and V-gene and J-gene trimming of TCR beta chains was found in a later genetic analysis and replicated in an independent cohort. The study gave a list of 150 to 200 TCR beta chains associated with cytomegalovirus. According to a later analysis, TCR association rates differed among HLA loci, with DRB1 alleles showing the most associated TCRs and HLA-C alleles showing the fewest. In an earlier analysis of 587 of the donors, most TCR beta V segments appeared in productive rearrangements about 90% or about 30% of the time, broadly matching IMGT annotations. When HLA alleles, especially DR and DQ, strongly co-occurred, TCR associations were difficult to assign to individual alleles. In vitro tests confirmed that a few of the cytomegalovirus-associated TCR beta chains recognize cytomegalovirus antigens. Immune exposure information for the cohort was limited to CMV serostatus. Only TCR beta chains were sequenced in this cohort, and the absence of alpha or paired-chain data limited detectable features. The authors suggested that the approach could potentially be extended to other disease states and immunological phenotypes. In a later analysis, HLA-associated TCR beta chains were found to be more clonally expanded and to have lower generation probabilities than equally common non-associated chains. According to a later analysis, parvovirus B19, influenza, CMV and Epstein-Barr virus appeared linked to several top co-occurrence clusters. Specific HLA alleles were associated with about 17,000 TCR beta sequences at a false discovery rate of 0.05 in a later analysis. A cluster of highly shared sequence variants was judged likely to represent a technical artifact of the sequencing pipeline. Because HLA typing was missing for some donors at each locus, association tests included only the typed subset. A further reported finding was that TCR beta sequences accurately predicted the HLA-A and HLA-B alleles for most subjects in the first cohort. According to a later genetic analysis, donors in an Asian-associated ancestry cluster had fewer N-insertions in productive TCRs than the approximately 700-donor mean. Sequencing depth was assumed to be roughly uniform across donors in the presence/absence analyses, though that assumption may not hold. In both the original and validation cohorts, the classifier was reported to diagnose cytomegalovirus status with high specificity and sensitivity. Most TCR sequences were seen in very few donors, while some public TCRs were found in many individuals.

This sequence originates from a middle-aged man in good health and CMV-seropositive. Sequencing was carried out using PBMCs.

The DNA is as follows: TGTGCCACCACGAGCCGGACAGGGAATCAGCCCCAGCATTTT. It translates to CATTSRTGNQPQHF. The rearranged chain carries TRBV19 and TRBJ1-5; the central 8 bases match TRBD1. Trimming leaves V shorter by 10 bases and J shorter by 4 bases, with the junction holding 9 bases beyond the gene matches. Based on the germline V gene (reference sequence), the CDR1 and CDR2 sequences are LNHDA and SQIVND. The CDR3 contains 14 residues, cysteine and phenylalanine counted. The DNA shown is the 42-base CDR3, in frame from base 1. Where the CDR3 stops, the reference TRBV19 and TRBJ1-5 genes take over; the full variable domain is DGGITQSPKYLFRKEGQNVTLSCEQNLNHDAMYWYRQDPGQGLRLIYYSQIVNDFQKGDIAEGYSVSREKKESFPLTVTSAQKNPTAFYLCATTSRTGNQPQHFGDGTRLSIL.